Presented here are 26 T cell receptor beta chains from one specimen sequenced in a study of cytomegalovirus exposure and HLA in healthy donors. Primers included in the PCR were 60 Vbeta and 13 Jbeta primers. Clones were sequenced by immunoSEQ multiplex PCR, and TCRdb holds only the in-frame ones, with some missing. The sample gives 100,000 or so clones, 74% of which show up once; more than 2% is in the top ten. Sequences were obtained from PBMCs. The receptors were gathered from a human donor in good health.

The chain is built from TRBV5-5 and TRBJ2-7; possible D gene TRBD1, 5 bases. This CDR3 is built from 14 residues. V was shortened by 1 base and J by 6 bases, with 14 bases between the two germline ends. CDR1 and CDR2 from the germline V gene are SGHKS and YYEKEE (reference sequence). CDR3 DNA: TGTGCCAGCAGCTTGCCAGGGCGACTCACCGAGCAGTACTTC. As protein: CASSLPGRLTEQYF.

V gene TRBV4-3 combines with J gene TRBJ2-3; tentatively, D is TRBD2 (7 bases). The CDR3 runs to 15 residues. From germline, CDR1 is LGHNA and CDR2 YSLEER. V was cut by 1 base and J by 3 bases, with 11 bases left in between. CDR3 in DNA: TGCGCCAGCAGCCAAGTCGGGGGGCGTACAGATACGCAGTATTTT. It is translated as CASSQVGGRTDTQYF.

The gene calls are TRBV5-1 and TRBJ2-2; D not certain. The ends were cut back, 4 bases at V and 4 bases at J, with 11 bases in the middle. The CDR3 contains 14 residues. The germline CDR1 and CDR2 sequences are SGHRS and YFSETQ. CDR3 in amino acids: CASSPRLGTGELFF. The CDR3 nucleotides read TGCGCCAGCAGCCCCAGACTTGGCACCGGGGAGCTGTTTTTT.

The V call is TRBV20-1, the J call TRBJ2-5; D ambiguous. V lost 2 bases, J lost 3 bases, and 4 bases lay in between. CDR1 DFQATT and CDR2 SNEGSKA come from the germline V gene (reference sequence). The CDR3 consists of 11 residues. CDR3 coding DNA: TGCAGTGCTAGACCTGAAGAGACCCAGTACTTC. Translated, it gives CSARPEETQYF.

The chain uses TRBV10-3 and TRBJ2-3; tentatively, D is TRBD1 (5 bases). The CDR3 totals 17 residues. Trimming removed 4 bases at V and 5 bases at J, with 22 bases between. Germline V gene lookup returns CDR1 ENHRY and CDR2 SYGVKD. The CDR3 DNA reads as TGTGCCATCAGTGCAAGGGGATCGGGCAGTACCCTAGATACGCAGTATTTT. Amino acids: CAISARGSGSTLDTQYF.

The CDR3 loop is CASSQGTSGAAETQYF. As DNA, the CDR3 is TGCGCCAGCAGCCAAGGTACTAGCGGGGCCGCGGAGACCCAGTACTTC. The V and J genes are TRBV4-3 and TRBJ2-5; 10 positions agree with TRBD2. The germline V gene has CDR1 LGHNA and CDR2 YSLEER. CDR3 length: 16 residues. The trim removed 1 base at V and 5 bases at J, leaving 7 bases unmatched.

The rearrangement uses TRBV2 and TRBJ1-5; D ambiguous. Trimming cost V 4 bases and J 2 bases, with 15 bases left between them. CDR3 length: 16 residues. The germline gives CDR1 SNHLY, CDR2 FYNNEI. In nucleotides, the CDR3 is TGTGCCAGCAGTGGCCGAGGGAGATCACGCAATCAGCCCCAGCATTTT. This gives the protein CASSGRGRSRNQPQHF.

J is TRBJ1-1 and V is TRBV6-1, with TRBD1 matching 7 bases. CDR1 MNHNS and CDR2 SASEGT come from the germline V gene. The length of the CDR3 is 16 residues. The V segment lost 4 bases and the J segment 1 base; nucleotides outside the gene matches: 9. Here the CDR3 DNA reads TGTGCCAGCAGTGCGACAGGGAGGTCGAGGAACACTGAAGCTTTCTTT. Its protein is CASSATGRSRNTEAFF.

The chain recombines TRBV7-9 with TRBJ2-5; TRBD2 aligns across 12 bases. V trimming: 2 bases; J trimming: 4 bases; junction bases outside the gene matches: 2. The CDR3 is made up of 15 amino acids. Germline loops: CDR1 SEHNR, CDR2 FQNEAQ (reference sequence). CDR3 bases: TGTGCCAGCAGCTTACTAGCGGGAGGGGGAGAGACCCAGTACTTC. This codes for CASSLLAGGGETQYF.

CDR3 DNA: TGTGCCACGGGACAGGGGGGCACAGATACGCAGTATTTT. Protein sequence: CATGQGGTDTQYF. The rearrangement links TRBV15 to TRBJ2-3; TRBD1 agrees at 11 bases. The V segment lost 9 bases and the J segment 1 base; nucleotides outside the gene matches: 0. Per germline, CDR1 LNHNV and CDR2 YYDKDF (reference sequence). The CDR3 runs to 13 residues.

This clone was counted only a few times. CDR3 protein: CASSPGTSNTGELFF. The CDR3, as DNA: TGTGCCAGCAGTCCCGGGACATCGAACACCGGGGAGCTGTTTTTT. V is TRBV6-7 and J is TRBJ2-2; weak D call: TRBD1 (6 bases). TRBV6-7 qualifies as an ORF whose function is uncertain. The length of the CDR3 is 15 residues. Deletions cut 5 bases from V and 0 bases from J, with 10 bases between.

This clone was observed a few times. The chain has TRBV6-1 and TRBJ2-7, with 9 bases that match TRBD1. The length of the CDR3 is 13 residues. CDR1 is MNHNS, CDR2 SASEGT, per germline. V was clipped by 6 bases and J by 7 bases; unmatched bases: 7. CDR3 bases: TGTGCCAGCAGGAGGACAGGGGAGGAAGAGCAGTACTTC. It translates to CASRRTGEEEQYF.

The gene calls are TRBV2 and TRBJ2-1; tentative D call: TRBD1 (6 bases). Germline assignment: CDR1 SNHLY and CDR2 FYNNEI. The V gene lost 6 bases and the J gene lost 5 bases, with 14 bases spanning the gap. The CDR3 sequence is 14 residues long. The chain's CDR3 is CASRERTADNEQFF. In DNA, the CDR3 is TGTGCCAGCAGGGAAAGGACAGCCGACAATGAGCAGTTCTTC. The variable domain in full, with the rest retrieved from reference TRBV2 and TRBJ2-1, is EPEVTQTPSHQVTQMGQEVILRCVPISNHLYFYWYRQILGQKVEFLVSFYNNEISEKSEIFDDQFSVERPDGSNFTLKIRSTKLEDSAMYFCASRERTADNEQFFGPGTRLTVL.

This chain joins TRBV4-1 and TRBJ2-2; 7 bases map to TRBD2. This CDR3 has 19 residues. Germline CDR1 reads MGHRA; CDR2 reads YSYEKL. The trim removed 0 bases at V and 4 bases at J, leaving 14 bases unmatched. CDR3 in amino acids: CASSQERPRGTLSTGELFF. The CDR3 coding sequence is TGCGCCAGCAGCCAAGAACGGCCGCGGGGGACTCTGAGCACCGGGGAGCTGTTTTTT.

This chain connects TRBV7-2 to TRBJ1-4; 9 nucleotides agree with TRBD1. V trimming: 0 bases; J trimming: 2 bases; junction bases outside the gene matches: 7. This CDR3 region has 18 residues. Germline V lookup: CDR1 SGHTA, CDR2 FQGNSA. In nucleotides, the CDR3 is TGTGCCAGCAGCTTAGCCCGGGACAGGGTAGGGACTAATGAAAAACTGTTTTTT. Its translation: CASSLARDRVGTNEKLFF.

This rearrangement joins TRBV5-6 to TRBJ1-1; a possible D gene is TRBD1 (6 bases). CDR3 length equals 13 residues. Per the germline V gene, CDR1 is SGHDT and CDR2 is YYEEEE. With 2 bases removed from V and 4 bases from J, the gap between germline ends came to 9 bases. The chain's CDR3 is CASSLSRGTEAFF. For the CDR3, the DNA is TGTGCCAGCAGCTTATCCAGGGGCACTGAAGCTTTCTTT.

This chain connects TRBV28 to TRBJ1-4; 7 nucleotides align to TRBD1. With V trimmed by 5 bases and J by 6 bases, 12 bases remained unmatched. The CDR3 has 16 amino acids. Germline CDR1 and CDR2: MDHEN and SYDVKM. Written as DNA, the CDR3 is TGTGCCAGCAGTACGCCCCGACAGGGCTTTTATGAAAAACTGTTTTTT. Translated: CASSTPRQGFYEKLFF.

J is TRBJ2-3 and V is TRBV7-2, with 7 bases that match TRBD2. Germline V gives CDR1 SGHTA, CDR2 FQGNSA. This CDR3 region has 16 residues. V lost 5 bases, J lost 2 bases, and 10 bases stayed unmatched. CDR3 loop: CASSGGFAGATDTQYF. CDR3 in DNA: TGTGCCAGCAGCGGGGGTTTTGCGGGAGCCACAGATACGCAGTATTTT.

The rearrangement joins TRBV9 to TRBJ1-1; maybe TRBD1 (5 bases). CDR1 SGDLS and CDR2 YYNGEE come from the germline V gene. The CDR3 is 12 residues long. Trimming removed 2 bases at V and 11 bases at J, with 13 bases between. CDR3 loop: CASSVGEERAFF. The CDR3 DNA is TGTGCCAGCAGCGTGGGGGAGGAAAGGGCTTTCTTT.

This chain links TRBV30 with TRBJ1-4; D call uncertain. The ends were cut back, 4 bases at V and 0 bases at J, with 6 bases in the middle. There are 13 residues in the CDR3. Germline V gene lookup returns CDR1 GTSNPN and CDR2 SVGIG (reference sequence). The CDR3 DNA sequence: TGTGCCTGGACGGGGACAACTAATGAAAAACTGTTTTTT. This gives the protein CAWTGTTNEKLFF.

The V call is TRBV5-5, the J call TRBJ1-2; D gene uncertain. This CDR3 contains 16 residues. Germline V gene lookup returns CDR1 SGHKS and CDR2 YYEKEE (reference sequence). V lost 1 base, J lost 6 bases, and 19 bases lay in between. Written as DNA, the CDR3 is TGTGCCAGCAGCTTGCGTTCCACCGGTAGTATCGATGGCTACACCTTC. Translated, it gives CASSLRSTGSIDGYTF.

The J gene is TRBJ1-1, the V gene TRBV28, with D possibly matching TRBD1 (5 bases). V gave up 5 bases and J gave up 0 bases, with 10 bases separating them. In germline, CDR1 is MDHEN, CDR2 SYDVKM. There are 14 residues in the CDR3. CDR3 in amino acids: CASSPLDMNTEAFF. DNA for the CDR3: TGTGCCAGCAGTCCCCTGGACATGAACACTGAAGCTTTCTTT.

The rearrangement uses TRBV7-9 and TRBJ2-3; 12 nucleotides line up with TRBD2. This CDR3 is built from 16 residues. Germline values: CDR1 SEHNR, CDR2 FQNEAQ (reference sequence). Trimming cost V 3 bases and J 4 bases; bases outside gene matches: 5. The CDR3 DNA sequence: TGTGCCAGCAGCTTTCTAGCGGGGGGGAGCCCAGATACGCAGTATTTT. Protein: CASSFLAGGSPDTQYF.

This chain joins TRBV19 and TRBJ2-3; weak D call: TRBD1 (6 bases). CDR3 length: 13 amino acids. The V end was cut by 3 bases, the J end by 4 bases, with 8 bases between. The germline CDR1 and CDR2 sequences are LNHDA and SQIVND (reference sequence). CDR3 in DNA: TGTGCCAGTAGTATCTACAGGGCAGATACGCAGTATTTT. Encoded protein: CASSIYRADTQYF.

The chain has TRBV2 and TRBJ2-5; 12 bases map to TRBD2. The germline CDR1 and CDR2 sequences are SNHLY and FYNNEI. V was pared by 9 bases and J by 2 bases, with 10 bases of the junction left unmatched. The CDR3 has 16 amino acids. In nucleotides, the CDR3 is TGTGCCAGTTCTAGCGGGGGGGCGGGAGTACAAGAGACCCAGTACTTC. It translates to CASSSGGAGVQETQYF. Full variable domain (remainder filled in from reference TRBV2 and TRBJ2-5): EPEVTQTPSHQVTQMGQEVILRCVPISNHLYFYWYRQILGQKVEFLVSFYNNEISEKSEIFDDQFSVERPDGSNFTLKIRSTKLEDSAMYFCASSSGGAGVQETQYFGPGTRLLVL.

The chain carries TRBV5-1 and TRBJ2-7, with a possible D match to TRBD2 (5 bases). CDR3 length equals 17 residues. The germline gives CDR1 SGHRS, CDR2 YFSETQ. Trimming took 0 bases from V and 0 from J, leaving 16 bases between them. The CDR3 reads CASSLALATEGSYEQYF. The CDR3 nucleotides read TGCGCCAGCAGCTTGGCCCTCGCCACTGAGGGCTCCTACGAGCAGTACTTC.